The clone carrying this T cell receptor beta chain was counted only a few times. Original data processing: It was from reference gene primer amplification that nucleated cell counts were estimated. Sequencing used immunoSEQ multiplex PCR; TCRdb keeps in-frame clones, though not all of them. That table supplies the V and J calls and clone size; D and trimming were determined from the DNA. The table has under 85,000 clones, 80% to 85% seen once. This record belongs to a study of blood T cell repertoires in COVID-19. Turning to the study itself: Acute and convalescent COVID-19 specimens originated in the United States, Italy and Spain. Nucleic acid was either cDNA or gDNA, and it came from T cells, B-cell-depleted T cells, or PBMCs.

This CDR3 is built from 14 residues. Germline V gene lookup returns CDR1 SGHRS and CDR2 YFSETQ. The V gene end was trimmed by 4 bases and the J gene end by 4 bases; junction bases not matched to a gene: 4. The sequencing input was peripheral blood. This clonotype originated in a man in his fifties with acute or convalescent COVID-19. The chain combines TRBV5-1 with TRBJ2-5, with 10 bases fitting TRBD2. The CDR3 loop is CASSPGLARETQYF. Here the CDR3 DNA reads TGCGCCAGCAGCCCGGGACTAGCGCGAGAGACCCAGTACTTC.